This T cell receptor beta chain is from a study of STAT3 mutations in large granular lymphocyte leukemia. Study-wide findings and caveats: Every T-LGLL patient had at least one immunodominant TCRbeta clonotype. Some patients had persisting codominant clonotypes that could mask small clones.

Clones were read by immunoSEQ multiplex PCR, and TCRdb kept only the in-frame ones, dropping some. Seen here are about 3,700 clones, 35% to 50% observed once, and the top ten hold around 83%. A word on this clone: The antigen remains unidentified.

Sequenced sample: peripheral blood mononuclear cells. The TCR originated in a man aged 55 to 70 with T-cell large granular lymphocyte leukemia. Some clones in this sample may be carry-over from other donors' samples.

The CDR3 DNA reads as TGTGCCAGCAGCTTTATAGGACAGGCCGGGACTAGCGGCTACAATGAGCAGTTCTTC. Translated, it gives CASSFIGQAGTSGYNEQFF. The chain carries TRBV5-6 and TRBJ2-1; TRBD2 matches at 11 bases. This CDR3 region has 19 residues. Germline-derived CDR1 and CDR2 are SGHDT and YYEEEE. V gave up 2 bases and J gave up 3 bases; unmatched junction bases: 13.